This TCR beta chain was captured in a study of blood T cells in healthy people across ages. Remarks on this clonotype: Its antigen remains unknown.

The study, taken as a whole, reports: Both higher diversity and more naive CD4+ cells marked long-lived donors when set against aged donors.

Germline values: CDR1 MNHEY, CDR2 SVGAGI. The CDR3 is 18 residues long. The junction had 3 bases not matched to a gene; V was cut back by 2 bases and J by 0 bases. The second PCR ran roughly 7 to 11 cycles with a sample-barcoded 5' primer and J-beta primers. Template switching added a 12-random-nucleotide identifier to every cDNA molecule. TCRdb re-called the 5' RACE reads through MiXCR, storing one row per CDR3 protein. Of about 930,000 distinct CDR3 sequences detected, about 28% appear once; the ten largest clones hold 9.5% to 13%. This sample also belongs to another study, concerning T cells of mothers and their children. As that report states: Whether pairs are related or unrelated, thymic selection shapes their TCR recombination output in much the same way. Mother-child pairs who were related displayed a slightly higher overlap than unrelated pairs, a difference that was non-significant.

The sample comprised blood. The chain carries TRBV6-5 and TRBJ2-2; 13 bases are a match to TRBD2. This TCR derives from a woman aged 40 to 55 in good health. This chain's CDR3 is CASSYRLAGGANTGELFF. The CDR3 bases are TGTGCCAGCAGTTACCGACTAGCGGGGGGCGCGAACACCGGGGAGCTGTTTTTT.